This T cell receptor beta chain was profiled in a study of blood T cell repertoires in COVID-19. Study overall: Donors in the United States, Italy and Spain gave samples during acute or convalescent COVID-19.

This table comes from immunoSEQ multiplex PCR, and its TCRdb copy is limited to in-frame clones, with some not included. The sample shows 350,000 to 550,000 clones, roughly 89% of them seen only once. Sequenced material: peripheral blood. This clonotype was obtained from a woman aged 30 to 39 with acute or convalescent COVID-19.

The DNA for the CDR3 is TGTGCCAGTAGTACTTCTCGACAGCATGGCTACACCTTC. Translated, it gives CASSTSRQHGYTF. The chain joins TRBV19 to TRBJ1-2; a weak D match, TRBD1 (5 bases). V dropped 4 bases and J dropped 6 bases, with 12 bases sitting between them. This CDR3 comprises 13 residues. The germline CDR1 and CDR2 sequences are LNHDA and SQIVND (reference sequence). Together with reference TRBV19 and TRBJ1-2, the CDR3 gives the full variable domain: DGGITQSPKYLFRKEGQNVTLSCEQNLNHDAMYWYRQDPGQGLRLIYYSQIVNDFQKGDIAEGYSVSREKKESFPLTVTSAQKNPTAFYLCASSTSRQHGYTFGSGTRLTVV.